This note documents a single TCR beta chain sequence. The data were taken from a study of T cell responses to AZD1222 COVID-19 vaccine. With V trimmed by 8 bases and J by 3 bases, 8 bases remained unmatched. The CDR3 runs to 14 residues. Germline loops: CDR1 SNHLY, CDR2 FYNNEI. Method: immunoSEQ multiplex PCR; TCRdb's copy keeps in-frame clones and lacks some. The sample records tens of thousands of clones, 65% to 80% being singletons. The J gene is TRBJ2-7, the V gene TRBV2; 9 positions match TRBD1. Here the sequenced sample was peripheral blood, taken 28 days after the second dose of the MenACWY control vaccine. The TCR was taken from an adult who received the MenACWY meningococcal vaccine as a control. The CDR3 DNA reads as TGTGCCAGCCTCCGGGACAGGGCGGACTACGAGCAGTACTTC. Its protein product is CASLRDRADYEQYF.